What follows describes a single T cell receptor (beta chain). This clonotype was detected only once. No cognate antigen has been identified for it. Base qualities were left out, and no much larger clone turns up one base away. Library generation was performed with PCR. The instrument given in TCRdb is Illumina HiSeq 2500. To reduce PCR and sequencing biases, unique molecular identifiers were incorporated into the TCR beta cDNA libraries. Per 1 to 10 million input T cells, roughly 500,000 cDNA molecules were obtained, such that each molecule approximated one T cell. The patient libraries were prepared and sequenced using the same protocol as the earlier healthy control dataset. Samples belonging to the same batch were prepared together, multiplexed and sequenced on a shared HiSeq lane. The published analysis was carried out like this. MIGEC handled the raw barcoded reads, throwing out single-read molecular identifier groups before consensus assembly and CDR3 extraction. VDJtools was used for post-analysis of the clonotype tables, with diversity normalized by down-sampling every dataset to the smallest sample size. In repertoire overlap clustering, CDR3 amino acid sequences, but not nucleotide sequences, were matched to correct batch-related cross-sample contamination. The raw public data were reprocessed by TCRdb itself: fastp quality trimming at Q25, MiXCR clonotype calling, in-frame beta chains only. Entries that share a CDR3 protein sequence are merged under the most common genes and DNA. The V and J calls come from TCRdb's annotation, not from the publication. For this sample there are roughly 800,000 distinct CDR3 sequences; about 43% appear just once. The ten largest clones take up over 4.5% of the sample.

To demonstrate the VDJtools post-analysis software, TCR beta repertoires were profiled from the peripheral blood of over ten young patients with multiple sclerosis. The patients with multiple sclerosis were children and adolescents between roughly 6 and 16 years of age. The V end gives up 3 bases and the J end 4 bases, leaving 7 bases in the junction not matched to a gene. From its cysteine to its phenylalanine, the CDR3 spans 16 amino acids. The only DNA kept is the CDR3, 48 bases in frame from the first base. In the germline V gene (reference sequence), CDR1 corresponds to LNHNV and CDR2 to YYDKDF. The record originates from a study of post-analysis software for immune sequencing data (dated by TCRdb to the mid-2010s). With respect to the entire study: Recorded disease courses included relapsing-remitting, secondary progressive and progressive-relapsing multiple sclerosis, with some patients lacking subtype annotation. The patient repertoires were compared against around eleven previously published healthy control repertoires obtained from donors aged roughly 6 to 28 years. A subset of samples was prepared in parallel using single-end sample barcoding, then pooled and co-amplified after Illumina adapter ligation. What the authors observed across the whole study: Multiple sclerosis patients had significantly lower normalized Chao1 diversity than controls, a result that suggests substantial peripheral T-cell clonal expansion. The control group was slightly older than the multiple sclerosis patient group. Direct clustering with F measure showed strong co-clustering of samples prepared in the same batch, prompting a batch-effect correction. Patients showed significantly higher frequencies than controls for roughly 5 TRBV segments, among them TRBV5-6, TRBV5-1 and TRBV20-1.

The rearranged segments are TRBV15 and TRBJ2-1; 9 bases in the junction line up with TRBD2. The receptor's source is a girl aged 5 to 17 with multiple sclerosis. Sequencing was done on a sample of blood. The sequenced DNA is TGTGCCACCAGCAGTTCACTAGCGGGTGTATACAATGAGCAGTTCTTC. This gives the protein CATSSSLAGVYNEQFF.